This T cell receptor (beta chain) was sequenced during a study of Ad26.COV2.S vaccination and SARS-CoV-2 variants. Study context: Intramuscular Ad26.COV2.S at 5x10^10 or 1x10^11 viral particles. The study, taken as a whole, reports: After vaccination, reports described spike-specific CD8+ and CD4+ T cell responses as showing substantial breadth.

Treatment meaning: roughly 18 received Ad26.COV2.S at low or high dose, single or two shots; 5 received placebo; per-sample allocation not given. Sampling occurred on day 63 after the first vaccine or placebo injection. The individual, an adult aged 18-55 years, was a donor in Boston. Generated by immunoSEQ multiplex PCR, the TCRdb table keeps only in-frame clones and is missing some. The data contain about 440,000 clones, around 90% of them singletons. Germline values: CDR1 LNHDA, CDR2 SQIVND (reference sequence). The CDR3 contains 14 residues. Deletions cut 5 bases from V and 1 base from J, with 8 bases between. Points on this clone: Its antigen is as yet unknown.

The receptor comes from a person aged 18-65 years who received the Ad26.COV2.S COVID-19 vaccine or a placebo. This sequence joins TRBV19 and TRBJ2-2, with D maybe TRBD1 (6 bases). Sequences were derived from peripheral blood, sampled in a trial of Ad26.COV2.S vaccine versus placebo. CDR3 sequence: CASSVQGNTGELFF. The CDR3 nucleotides read TGTGCCAGTAGTGTACAGGGGAACACCGGGGAGCTGTTTTTT.